This is a list of T cell receptor beta chains from one sample in a study of regulatory T cells in long-lasting Graves disease. Each CDR3 protein gets one entry after TCRdb re-called the multiplex PCR reads with MiXCR. The table lists around 460,000 distinct CDR3 sequences, about 22% of them singletons. This material consisted of peripheral blood mononuclear cells (PBMCs), taken when the disease was refractory, from a patient treated with antithyroid drugs. The receptors were sampled from a female donor with Graves disease. CDR3s leave out the opening cysteine and the closing phenylalanine or tryptophan. The order of the fields is V gene, CDR3 protein.

TRBV7-9 ASSSRRQPQETQY
TRBV20-1 SAGTGQYSNQPQH
TRBV28 ASGDRGLTGELF
TRBV3-2 ASSQGLGGAGNEQF
TRBV3-1 ASSPGLAAMSETQY
TRBV28 ASSRTAREGGYT
TRBV29-1 SVVLRSQETQY
TRBV7-3 ASSSGTGPPPETQY
TRBV28 ASSSETGTGEETQY
TRBV12-3/TRBV12-4 ASSTPRQNTGELF
TRBV20-1 SARQAATYEQY
TRBV27 ASMEASELCEQY
TRBV19 ASSSPGTDVSLAKNIQY
TRBV15 ATSRVRVGEGSPLH
TRBV29-1 SVDRVRTSPGVETQY
TRBV6-1 ASKPELRGPGNTIY
TRBV6-2/TRBV6-3 ASSYFRVSKTEAF
TRBV7-2 ASSLSRGGADTQY
TRBV27 ASSPVGGKAEAF
TRBV7-2 ASSRMGQGNGYT